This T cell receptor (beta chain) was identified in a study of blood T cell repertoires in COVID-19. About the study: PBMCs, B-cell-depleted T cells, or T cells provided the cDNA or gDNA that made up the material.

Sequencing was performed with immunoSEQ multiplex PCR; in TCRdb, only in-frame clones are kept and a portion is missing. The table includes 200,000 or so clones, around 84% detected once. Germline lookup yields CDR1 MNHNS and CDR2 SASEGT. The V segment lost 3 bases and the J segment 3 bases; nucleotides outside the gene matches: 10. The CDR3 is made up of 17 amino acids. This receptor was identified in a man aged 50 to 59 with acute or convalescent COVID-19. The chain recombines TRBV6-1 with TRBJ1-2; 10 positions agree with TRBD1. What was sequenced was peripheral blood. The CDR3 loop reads CASSDGTGAVSYYGYTF. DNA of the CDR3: TGTGCCAGCAGTGACGGGACAGGGGCCGTCTCTTACTATGGCTACACCTTC.